This T cell receptor beta chain is from a study of cytomegalovirus exposure and HLA in healthy donors. Regarding the study as a whole: It has been reported that TCR beta sequences accurately predicted the HLA-A and HLA-B alleles of most subjects. Analyzed later, most CMV-associated TCR beta chains appeared HLA-restricted. The authors later found TCR association rates varying by HLA locus, with DRB1 most and HLA-C fewest.

The PCR was carried out with 60 Vbeta primers and 13 Jbeta primers. Generated by immunoSEQ multiplex PCR, the TCRdb table keeps only in-frame clones and is missing some. Here the sample spans nearly 200,000 clones, roughly three quarters being singletons. Germline V gene data show CDR1 as LNHNV and CDR2 as YYDKDF (reference sequence). V gave up 0 bases and J gave up 8 bases, with 8 bases separating them. The CDR3 contains 13 residues. Details on this clone: No antigen is known for it.

The chain has TRBV15 and TRBJ2-1; maybe TRBD1 (5 bases). The sequenced sample was PBMCs. This sequence originates from a male donor in good health and CMV-seropositive. CDR3 nucleotide sequence: TGTGCCACCAGCAGAGATCAGGGTTATGAGCAGTTCTTC. Translation gives CATSRDQGYEQFF.